Below are 26 T cell receptor beta chains sequenced from a single sample in a study of blood T cell repertoires in COVID-19. Assay: immunoSEQ multiplex PCR; the TCRdb copy retains only in-frame clones and omits some. Here the sample spans 300,000 to 350,000 clones, 70% to 90% being singletons. Sequencing was carried out using PBMCs or T cells enriched from blood (not recorded which). These receptors originate from a man younger than 45 who had recovered from COVID-19.

The chain joins TRBV19 to TRBJ1-2; D gene uncertain. CDR3 length: 11 amino acids. Germline V lookup: CDR1 LNHDA, CDR2 SQIVND (reference sequence). Between the trimmed V and J ends, which lost 5 bases and 4 bases, there was a span of 5 bases. The CDR3 bases are TGTGCCAGTAGTCGGGTCTATGGCTACACCTTC. Translated, it gives CASSRVYGYTF.

This chain links TRBV29-1 with TRBJ2-1, with 8 positions matching TRBD1. V gave up 5 bases and J gave up 0 bases; unmatched junction bases: 12. This CDR3 is built from 17 residues. In germline, CDR1 is SQVTM, CDR2 ANQGSEA. The CDR3 nucleotides read TGCAGCGTTTTTTGGGTTGACAGGGGCCACTCCTACAATGAGCAGTTCTTC. Its translation is CSVFWVDRGHSYNEQFF.

This clone was observed once. V and J are TRBV11-2 and TRBJ1-5, with TRBD1 identical over 7 bases. The junction had 11 bases not matched to a gene; V was cut back by 5 bases and J by 1 base. This CDR3 has 17 amino acids. The germline V gene encodes CDR1 SGHAT and CDR2 FQNNGV. DNA of the CDR3: TGTGCCAGCAGCCCGATACCCGAGACAGGGAGCAATCAGCCCCAGCATTTT. Its protein product is CASSPIPETGSNQPQHF.

The chain employs TRBV9 and TRBJ2-2; D unresolved. This CDR3 comprises 13 residues. CDR1 and CDR2 (germline): SGDLS, YYNGEE. Trimming stripped 4 bases from V and 3 bases from J, with 7 bases between. The CDR3 sequence is CASSPTDTGELFF. The CDR3 DNA is TGTGCCAGCAGCCCCACGGACACCGGGGAGCTGTTTTTT.

This CDR3 is CASSPRGTEGEAFF. CDR3 nucleotides: TGCGCCAGCAGTCCACGGGGGACGGAGGGGGAAGCTTTCTTT. V is TRBV5-1 and J is TRBJ1-1; maybe TRBD1 (5 bases). This CDR3 has 14 amino acids. V was shortened by 5 bases and J by 8 bases, with 19 bases between the two germline ends. The germline V gene encodes CDR1 SGHRS and CDR2 YFSETQ.

The chain has TRBV24-1 and TRBJ1-1; D is unresolved. Germline loops: CDR1 KGHDR, CDR2 SFDVKD. This CDR3 spans 14 amino acids. Trimming shortened V by 4 bases and J by 8 bases, and 16 bases separated the two germline ends. This chain's CDR3 is CATSDHSKPPEAFF. DNA of the CDR3: TGTGCCACCAGTGACCACTCGAAGCCACCCGAAGCTTTCTTT.

The genes are TRBV7-2 and TRBJ2-1; 10 nucleotides match TRBD2. The CDR3 has 14 amino acids. Losses at the gene ends were 4 bases for V and 4 bases for J; bases not matched to a gene: 1. Germline CDR1 and CDR2: SGHTA and FQGNSA. CDR3 bases: TGTGCCAGCAGCTCACTAGCGGGGTACAATGAGCAGTTCTTC. This gives the protein CASSSLAGYNEQFF.

This rearrangement joins TRBV5-1 to TRBJ2-2; tentatively, D is TRBD1 (5 bases). There are 15 residues in the CDR3. V gave up 5 bases and J gave up 2 bases, with 13 bases separating them. Per the germline V gene, CDR1 is SGHRS and CDR2 is YFSETQ. Here the CDR3 reads CASRPRQINTGELFF. The CDR3 bases are TGCGCCAGCAGACCAAGACAGATAAACACCGGGGAGCTGTTTTTT. The full variable domain, with the rest looked up from reference TRBV5-1 and TRBJ2-2, is KAGVTQTPRYLIKTRGQQVTLSCSPISGHRSVSWYQQTPGQGLQFLFEYFSETQRNKGNFPGRFSGRQFSNSRSEMNVSTLELGDSALYLCASRPRQINTGELFFGEGSRLTVL.

The chain recombines TRBV7-8 with TRBJ2-5; D gene uncertain. This CDR3 has 14 amino acids. CDR1 and CDR2 (germline): SGHVS, FQNEAQ. V gave up 1 base and J gave up 1 base, with 7 bases separating them. In DNA, the CDR3 is TGTGCCAGCAGCTTAGTCCAGATCCAAGAGACCCAGTACTTC. Amino acids: CASSLVQIQETQYF. Variable domain in full (rest from reference TRBV7-8 and TRBJ2-5): GAGVSQSPRYKVAKRGQDVALRCDPISGHVSLFWYQQALGQGPEFLTYFQNEAQLDKSGLPSDRFFAERPEGSVSTLKIQRTQQEDSAVYLCASSLVQIQETQYFGPGTRLLVL.

This chain joins TRBV2 and TRBJ2-1; 12 bases map to TRBD2. V trimming: 5 bases; J trimming: 7 bases; junction bases outside the gene matches: 6. The CDR3 has 15 amino acids. Looked up from germline, CDR1 is SNHLY and CDR2 is FYNNEI. The CDR3 DNA is TGTGCCAGCAGTCGGGGACTAGCGGGCGGGAATGAGCAGTTCTTC. The encoded protein is CASSRGLAGGNEQFF.

The chain joins TRBV7-3 to TRBJ2-3; D uncertain. Trimming took off 5 bases at V and 3 bases at J, with 12 bases between the two ends. In germline, CDR1 is SGHTA, CDR2 FQGTGA. CDR3 size: 14 residues. CDR3 coding DNA: TGTGCCAGCAGCCAGAGTGAGGCGACAGATACGCAGTATTTT. Encoded protein: CASSQSEATDTQYF.

This clone came up once. The chain employs TRBV5-1 and TRBJ2-3, with 7 bases lining up with TRBD2. CDR1 SGHRS and CDR2 YFSETQ come from the germline V gene. V shed 0 bases and J 3 bases; nucleotides not matched to a gene: 7. The CDR3 has 16 amino acids. CDR3 bases: TGCGCCAGCAGCTTGGCGCCGGGGACTACGACAGATACGCAGTATTTT. Translating it yields CASSLAPGTTTDTQYF.

This clone has a count of ten or more. V is TRBV9 and J is TRBJ2-1, with 14 bases aligning to TRBD2. This CDR3 has 15 residues. Germline values: CDR1 SGDLS, CDR2 YYNGEE. The trim removed 3 bases at V and 9 bases at J, leaving 5 bases unmatched. This CDR3 reads CASSATTSGGGEQFF. CDR3 DNA sequence: TGTGCCAGCAGCGCCACGACTAGCGGGGGGGGTGAGCAGTTCTTC.

The chain has TRBV7-9 and TRBJ1-2; D is possibly TRBD1 (6 bases). The CDR3 length is 15 residues. Trimming removed 2 bases at V and 8 bases at J, with 18 bases between. CDR1 and CDR2 from the germline V gene are SEHNR and FQNEAQ (reference sequence). The CDR3 sequence: CASSLLGTGLSGYTF. CDR3 sequence (DNA): TGTGCCAGCAGCTTATTAGGCACAGGGCTCTCGGGCTACACCTTC.

This chain connects TRBV10-3 to TRBJ1-4; 8 nucleotides agree with TRBD1. There are 15 residues in the CDR3. With V trimmed by 4 bases and J by 3 bases, 4 bases remained unmatched. Germline lookup yields CDR1 ENHRY and CDR2 SYGVKD. Here the CDR3 DNA reads TGTGCCATCAGTGGGGAGACAGGGGCTAATGAAAAACTGTTTTTT. Protein: CAISGETGANEKLFF.

V and J are TRBV13 and TRBJ1-2, with D uncertain. V lost 8 bases and J lost 7, with 20 bases in between. The CDR3 covers 14 residues. Per germline, CDR1 PRHDT and CDR2 FYEKMQ (reference sequence). The CDR3 region has the DNA TGTGCCAGCCGAAGTGGCCCTTCTTATCGTGGCTACACCTTC. This sequence encodes CASRSGPSYRGYTF.

The chain couples TRBV9 to TRBJ2-3; 7 nucleotides agree with TRBD2. The CDR3 has 17 residues. Germline CDR1 is SGDLS and CDR2 is YYNGEE. J was trimmed by 2 bases and V by 4 bases; bases with no gene match: 13. The CDR3 sequence: CASSPARVAGVTDTQYF. The CDR3 region has the DNA TGTGCCAGCAGCCCCGCCCGTGTGGCGGGAGTCACAGATACGCAGTATTTT.

The DNA for the CDR3 is TGTGCCAGCAGCTTGGTGCCAGGGATATCCTACGAGCAGTACTTC. Translation gives CASSLVPGISYEQYF. The chain couples TRBV5-4 to TRBJ2-7; TRBD1 might be the D (5 bases). Trimming took 0 bases from V and 1 from J, leaving 11 bases between them. CDR3 length equals 15 residues. Germline CDR1 is SGHNT and CDR2 is YYREEE (reference sequence).

This chain links TRBV15 with TRBJ1-2; D uncertain. Germline assignment: CDR1 LNHNV and CDR2 YYDKDF (reference sequence). There are 14 residues in the CDR3. V lost 0 bases and J lost 2, with 7 bases in between. The CDR3, as DNA: TGTGCCACCAGCAGAGATATTCGGAACTATGGCTACACCTTC. Protein sequence: CATSRDIRNYGYTF.

The chain is built from TRBV2 and TRBJ2-7, with TRBD1 matching 9 bases. This CDR3 has 12 residues. The ends lost 7 bases at V and 5 bases at J; junction bases unmatched: 3. CDR1 SNHLY and CDR2 FYNNEI come from the germline V gene. The CDR3 region has the DNA TGTGCCAGCACTAGGGACAGGGACGAGCAGTACTTC. Residues: CASTRDRDEQYF.

The chain recombines TRBV4-2 with TRBJ2-7; TRBD1 is a possible D gene (5 bases). Germline values: CDR1 LGHNA, CDR2 YNFKEQ. The CDR3 is 15 amino acids. Trimming shortened V by 0 bases and J by 0 bases, and 9 bases separated the two germline ends. CDR3 region: CASSQDTGRSYEQYF. The CDR3, as DNA: TGTGCCAGCAGCCAAGATACAGGACGCTCCTACGAGCAGTACTTC.

The chain has TRBV29-1 and TRBJ2-7, with TRBD2 matching 9 bases. This CDR3 has 12 amino acids. Germline loops: CDR1 SQVTM, CDR2 ANQGSEA. V gave up 4 bases and J gave up 6 bases; unmatched junction bases: 4. The CDR3 protein is CSVGAGGGEQYF. In nucleotides, the CDR3 is TGCAGCGTTGGAGCGGGGGGTGGCGAGCAGTACTTC.

This chain links TRBV6-6 with TRBJ1-2; 11 nucleotides match TRBD1. Germline lookup yields CDR1 MNHNY and CDR2 SVGAGI (reference sequence). V trimming: 4 bases; J trimming: 8 bases; junction bases outside the gene matches: 9. CDR3 length: 15 residues. DNA of the CDR3: TGTGCCAGCAGTTCGGTCCGGGACAGGGGGTCGGGCTACACCTTC. Encoded protein: CASSSVRDRGSGYTF.

The table lists this clone with a few counts. The chain recombines TRBV6-5 with TRBJ1-1, with 7 bases matching TRBD1. Germline-derived CDR1 and CDR2 are MNHEY and SVGAGI. V lost 6 bases, J lost 0 bases, and 4 bases stayed unmatched. The CDR3 totals 14 residues. The CDR3 DNA reads as TGTGCCAGCAGGGCAGGGGGAATGAACACTGAAGCTTTCTTT. Translation gives CASRAGGMNTEAFF.

The gene calls are TRBV9 and TRBJ2-3, with TRBD2 identical over 9 bases. V gave up 0 bases and J gave up 4 bases; unmatched junction bases: 3. Germline V lookup: CDR1 SGDLS, CDR2 YYNGEE. There are 15 residues in the CDR3. The CDR3 loop is CASSVGASGADTQYF. The CDR3 nucleotides read TGTGCCAGCAGCGTAGGGGCTAGCGGGGCAGATACGCAGTATTTT.

This chain connects TRBV7-2 to TRBJ2-3; no reliable D call. The length of the CDR3 is 13 residues. Germline V gene sequence: CDR1 SGHTA, CDR2 FQGNSA. Deletions cut 5 bases from V and 6 bases from J, with 12 bases between. This chain's CDR3 is CASSPNSMDTQYF. The CDR3 DNA is TGTGCCAGCAGCCCAAATAGTATGGATACGCAGTATTTT.